This T cell receptor (beta chain) was documented in a study of control samples from healthy donors and cancer patients. This clone was counted once. The table came from immunoSEQ multiplex PCR; TCRdb's copy has only in-frame clones and leaves some out. This table holds 40,000 or so clones, around 82% found once. This CDR3 comprises 14 residues. CDR1 and CDR2 (germline): SGDLS, YYNGEE. The V end lost 4 bases, the J end lost 1 base, and 9 bases lay between the germline ends. The TCR was taken from a woman aged 55-69 years with lung cancer. V gene TRBV9 combines with J gene TRBJ1-5, with D tentatively TRBD1 (5 bases). Specimen: PBMCs. For the CDR3, the DNA is TGTGCCAGCAGCCTCCGGGACAGCAATCAGCCCCAGCATTTT. It codes for CASSLRDSNQPQHF.